This entry features one TCR beta chain sequence. This clone was counted only a few times. Its antigen is not yet known. Per-nucleotide qualities are absent, and no much larger clonotype sits a single base away. Other DNA sequences in this sample translate to the same CDR3. From each donor, a single peripheral blood sample of 100 to 150 mL on average was drawn into heparinised tubes. Naive, central memory, regulatory and stem cell-like memory CD4+ T cells were sorted on a BD FACSAria II using a panel including CD45RO, CCR7, CD25, CD127, CD95 and CD27. Purity was above 95% for every sorted population. PBMCs were isolated immediately by Lymphoprep density gradient centrifugation and stained directly without culture. So that batch effects would be minimized, each experiment stained and sorted samples in pairs, pairing one healthy donor with one patient. The entire isolated RNA was reverse transcribed using the High Capacity cDNA Reverse Transcription Kit, and thus expressed TCRB transcripts were sequenced. Deep immunoSEQ sequencing was performed on naive, central memory and regulatory T cell samples, with an average of around 3.5 million total reads per sample. Sorted cells were lysed in RLT buffer, and RNA was extracted using DNase-treated RNeasy Micro or Mini kits according to cell number. Each cell subset was processed on its own to prevent cross-contamination, while patient and healthy donor samples were processed together. TCRB sequences were amplified from cDNA with the immunoSEQ multiplex PCR, producing 87-bp fragments spanning the CDR3 region. Amplicons were sequenced on the Illumina HiSeq platform. As for how the authors treated the data: PCR bias was corrected computationally using synthetic template baselines, and reads within Hamming distance 2 were collapsed, with unmergeable singletons discarded. Reads were aligned against IMGT to assign V, D and J genes, CDR3 length and insertions or deletions at six rearrangement sites. Within each subset, clonotype counts were normalized to the number of sorted cells before true diversity and Gini coefficients were calculated with the tcR R package. The overlap coefficient, calculated on TCRB nucleotide sequences, was used to quantify repertoire sharing. Out-of-frame TCRB sequences from naive cells were analyzed as a proxy for the pre-selection repertoire. This immuneACCESS table, as held by TCRdb, lists in-frame sequences with V and J called but not all clones. Of the missing ones, under half trace to an unresolved V gene in checked studies; the others have no known cause. V, J and clone size reflect that table, while D and trimming were determined from the DNA. Across this sample there are around 260,000 clones, with roughly 24% seen only once. The ten most abundant clones make up roughly 0.011% of the sample.

The data derive from a study of beta chain features in type 1 diabetes (dated by TCRdb to 2017 to 2018). Context from the whole study: Mean age, gender distribution, total cell number and subset yield were not different between patients and healthy donors. A total of some 110 million sorted cells were examined across all samples, and the number of cells per subset was strongly correlated with RNA yield. The study compared TCRB repertoires of sorted circulating CD4+ T cell subsets between recently diagnosed type 1 diabetes patients and matched healthy donors. Regulatory and stem cell-like memory subsets were isolated from only 8 patients and about eight healthy donors, whereas naive and central memory subsets came from all 28 donors. The full study reports these points: Naive, central memory and regulatory TCRB repertoires appeared to be more similar among patients than among healthy donors. Because cDNA was sequenced instead of genomic DNA, activated cells with high expression could be over-represented, although the groups did not differ in activation or CD3 levels. PCR may preferentially amplify shorter templates, but because patient and control samples were amplified and corrected together, any resulting skew would affect both groups equally. Patients with type 1 diabetes made fewer insertions and deleted more nucleotides at VDJ recombination sites, implying thymic rearrangement abnormalities. A moderate but significant shortening of TCRB CDR3 length was observed in type 1 diabetes patients in all four CD4+ subsets. Because the HLA sub-analyses included only small numbers of individuals, any influence of HLA type on TCRB rearrangement was left unresolved.

Including cysteine and phenylalanine, the CDR3 has 15 amino acids. Kept here is only the CDR3 DNA, which spans 45 bases and is read in frame from base 1. V is pared back by 0 bases and J by 0 bases, with 6 bases lying between the germline termini. Taken from the germline V gene, the CDR1 and CDR2 loops are SGDLS and YYNGEE. This TCR was recovered from a woman younger than 45 with type 1 diabetes. Specimen: naive CD4+ T cells from blood. The cell subset or site label on this specimen signifies: true naive CD4+ T cells. Rearrangement joined TRBV9 to TRBJ2-2, with a weak D call of TRBD1 (5 bases match). The CDR3 protein sequence reads: CASSVAGPNTGELFF. The nucleotide sequence is given as TGTGCCAGCAGCGTAGCAGGGCCGAACACCGGGGAGCTGTTTTTT.